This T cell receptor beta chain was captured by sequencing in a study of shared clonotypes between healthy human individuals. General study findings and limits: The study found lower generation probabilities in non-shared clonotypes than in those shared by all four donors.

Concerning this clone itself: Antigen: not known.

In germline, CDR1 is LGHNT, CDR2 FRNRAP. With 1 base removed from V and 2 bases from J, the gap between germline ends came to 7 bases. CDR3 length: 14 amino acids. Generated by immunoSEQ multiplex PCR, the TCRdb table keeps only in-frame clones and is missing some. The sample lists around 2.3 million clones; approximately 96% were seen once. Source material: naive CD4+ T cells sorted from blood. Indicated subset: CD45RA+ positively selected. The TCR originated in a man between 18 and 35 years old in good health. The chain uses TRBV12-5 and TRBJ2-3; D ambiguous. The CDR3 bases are TGTGCTAGTGGTTTGGGCGGTATCACAGATACGCAGTATTTT. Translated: CASGLGGITDTQYF. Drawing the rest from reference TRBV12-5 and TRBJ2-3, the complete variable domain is DARVTQTPRHKVTEMGQEVTMRCQPILGHNTVFWYRQTMMQGLELLAYFRNRAPLDDSGMPKDRFSAEMPDATLATLKIQPSEPRDSAVYFCASGLGGITDTQYFGPGTRLTVL.